The 30 T cell receptor beta chains given below trace back to one sample, sequenced in a study of human CD8 memory T cell subsets. Researchers made TCR beta libraries via UMI-labeled 5' RACE. TCRdb re-called the 5' RACE reads, yielding one record per CDR3 amino acid sequence without DNA. Its clone listing holds around 3,500 distinct CDR3 sequences. Sequences were obtained from CD8+ effector memory T cells (TEM) sorted from PBMCs. Subset reported: effector memory CD8 T cells, CCR7- CD45RO+ CD95+. The source of these receptors is a human donor in good health.

By frequency, this clonotype registers large. The chain links TRBV18 to TRBJ2-2. The CDR3 is made up of 14 amino acids. Germline V CDR1 and CDR2: KGHSH, LQKENI. The CDR3 reads CASSPPGDTGELFF. Combining the CDR3 with reference TRBV18 and TRBJ2-2 gives the whole variable domain NAGVMQNPRHLVRRRGQEARLRCSPMKGHSHVYWYRQLPEEGLKFMVYLQKENIIDESGMPKERFSAEFPKEGPSILRIQQVVRGDSAAYFCASSPPGDTGELFFGEGSRLTVL.

This sequence joins TRBV7-2 and TRBJ1-2. There are 13 residues in the CDR3. Germline-derived CDR1 and CDR2 are SGHTA and FQGNSA. CDR3 in amino acids: CASSLALRGGYTF.

This clonotype is large (0.1 to 1%) by frequency. The chain recombines TRBV24-1 with TRBJ2-7; the TRBD1 assignment by TCRdb is unverifiable without DNA. Germline V CDR1 and CDR2: KGHDR, SFDVKD. This CDR3 comprises 14 residues. CDR3 region: CATSDPLRGYEQYF.

The chain recombines TRBV6-2 or TRBV6-3 with TRBJ2-1; as DNA is missing, the TRBD2 call by TCRdb cannot be tested. There are 19 residues in the CDR3. Germline lookup yields CDR1 MNHEY and CDR2 SVGEGT. CDR3 region: CASSYGAASGTTIINEQFF.

The chain couples TRBV7-9 to TRBJ1-2. Germline CDR1 SEHNR, CDR2 FQNEAQ (reference sequence). This CDR3 is 14 amino acids long. CDR3 sequence reads: CASSFETRGYGYTF.

The chain links TRBV7-9 to TRBJ2-4; there is no DNA to check the TCRdb D call of TRBD2. The germline gives CDR1 SEHNR, CDR2 FQNEAQ (reference sequence). The CDR3 contains 12 residues. The chain's CDR3 is CASSLGGGIQYF.

The V gene is TRBV20-1, the J gene TRBJ2-1. Germline V gene lookup returns CDR1 DFQATT and CDR2 SNEGSKA (reference sequence). The CDR3 contains 11 residues. This CDR3 is CSARDWNEQFF.

This chain links TRBV5-6 with TRBJ2-1; lacking DNA, the TRBD2 call made by TCRdb goes unchecked. Looked up from germline, CDR1 is SGHDT and CDR2 is YYEEEE. The CDR3 extends over 15 amino acids. The CDR3 region is CASSSGLAGVNEQFF.

V gene TRBV25-1 combines with J gene TRBJ2-1; checking the TCRdb D call of TRBD2 is not possible without DNA. Germline assignment: CDR1 MGHDK and CDR2 SYGVNS. The CDR3 spans 21 residues. CDR3 region: CASSESKVVKAGGPSYNEQFF.

The chain employs TRBV12-3 or TRBV12-4 and TRBJ2-3; TCRdb's D call of TRBD2 is untestable without DNA. CDR3 length equals 15 residues. The CDR3: CASSFTGGQADTQYF.

The J gene is TRBJ1-6, the V gene TRBV20-1. Germline lookup yields CDR1 DFQATT and CDR2 SNEGSKA (reference sequence). The CDR3 totals 19 residues. The CDR3 loop reads CSARVNVIGRLSYNSPLHF.

The chain has TRBV15 and TRBJ1-1; TCRdb indicates TRBD1, and absent DNA this call remains unverified. This CDR3 contains 16 residues. Germline-derived CDR1 and CDR2 are LNHNV and YYDKDF (reference sequence). CDR3 region: CATSSHRTGWGTEAFF.

This CDR3 reads CSARDRDQGEIQPQHF. The gene calls are TRBV20-1 and TRBJ1-5; TCRdb's D call of TRBD1 is untestable without DNA. The CDR3 consists of 16 residues. Germline V gives CDR1 DFQATT, CDR2 SNEGSKA (reference sequence).

This rearrangement joins TRBV9 to TRBJ2-1; the D gene TCRdb calls, TRBD1, cannot be checked with no DNA. CDR3 size: 13 residues. CDR1 and CDR2 from the germline V gene are SGDLS and YYNGEE. This CDR3 reads CASSVLGRSEQFF.

The V call is TRBV24-1, the J call TRBJ2-2. This CDR3 has 11 amino acids. CDR1 and CDR2 from the germline V gene are KGHDR and SFDVKD. CDR3 residues: CATAFTGELFF.

This clonotype is called medium-sized based on its frequency. V usage is TRBV15 and J usage is TRBJ2-1; TCRdb's assignment of TRBD2 cannot be checked, as there is no DNA. The length of the CDR3 is 18 residues. Germline V gene data show CDR1 as LNHNV and CDR2 as YYDKDF (reference sequence). CDR3 sequence: CATSSRRSSGSSYNEQFF.

This clonotype is medium-sized by frequency. The CDR3 sequence is CSVGTGVTEAFF. This chain connects TRBV29-1 to TRBJ1-1; the TRBD1 assignment by TCRdb is unverifiable without DNA. The CDR3 length is 12 residues. Germline CDR1 is SQVTM and CDR2 is ANQGSEA.

The chain recombines TRBV19 with TRBJ2-5. Germline loops: CDR1 LNHDA, CDR2 SQIVND (reference sequence). The length of the CDR3 is 14 residues. The CDR3 reads CASSRQVYQETQYF.

The genes are TRBV7-6 and TRBJ2-1; TCRdb's assignment of TRBD2 cannot be checked, as there is no DNA. Germline V CDR1 and CDR2: SGHVS, FNYEAQ. The CDR3 sequence is 18 residues long. The CDR3 loop reads CASSLIAADGPLWDEQFF.

The V and J genes are TRBV24-1 and TRBJ2-2; TCRdb lists TRBD2, though no DNA is available to test this call. CDR1 is KGHDR, CDR2 SFDVKD, per germline. CDR3 size: 14 residues. This CDR3 reads CATSDPLATGELFF.

The chain uses TRBV24-1 and TRBJ2-2; TCRdb outputs TRBD1, but without DNA this stays unchecked. Germline CDR1 KGHDR, CDR2 SFDVKD. This CDR3 region has 14 residues. The CDR3: CATRGGRGTGELFF.

This chain connects TRBV7-6 to TRBJ2-1; with no DNA, the TCRdb D assignment of TRBD2 cannot be verified. The CDR3 is 15 residues long. From germline, CDR1 is SGHVS and CDR2 FNYEAQ. The CDR3 is CASSQGLAAYNEQFF.

This clonotype counts as medium-sized (0.01 to 0.1%) by frequency. The chain links TRBV20-1 to TRBJ2-5; absent DNA, TCRdb's TRBD1 call cannot be checked. CDR3 length equals 12 residues. Germline CDR1 is DFQATT and CDR2 is SNEGSKA (reference sequence). This CDR3 reads CSATWSGETQYF.

The chain joins TRBV28 to TRBJ2-7; TCRdb selects TRBD1, and the lack of DNA leaves this call unchecked. There are 13 residues in the CDR3. Germline V gives CDR1 MDHEN, CDR2 SYDVKM. The CDR3 is CASSPPGSYEQYF.

By frequency, this clonotype is medium-sized. The rearrangement links TRBV5-1 to TRBJ2-1; the D call from TCRdb, TRBD2, cannot be confirmed without DNA. This CDR3 contains 16 residues. Germline V lookup: CDR1 SGHRS, CDR2 YFSETQ. CDR3 amino acids: CASSLEASGNSGEQFF.

The chain joins TRBV28 to TRBJ1-5; TCRdb's D gene call, TRBD1, goes unchecked for lack of DNA. Germline assignment: CDR1 MDHEN and CDR2 SYDVKM. The CDR3 covers 15 residues. The CDR3 loop is CASNLGQGYRQPQHF.

V usage is TRBV5-5 and J usage is TRBJ1-4. This CDR3 comprises 14 residues. Germline loops: CDR1 SGHKS, CDR2 YYEKEE (reference sequence). This CDR3 is CASSVQTYDEKLFF. The complete variable domain, with remaining parts taken from reference TRBV5-5 and TRBJ1-4, reads DAGVTQSPTHLIKTRGQQVTLRCSPISGHKSVSWYQQVLGQGPQFIFQYYEKEERGRGNFPDRFSARQFPNYSSELNVNALLLGDSALYLCASSVQTYDEKLFFGSGTQLSVL.

The CDR3 here is CASSLGQARLYEQYF. V gene TRBV7-6 combines with J gene TRBJ2-7. The CDR3 covers 15 residues. CDR1 and CDR2 from the germline V gene are SGHVS and FNYEAQ.

The chain is built from TRBV29-1 and TRBJ2-7; the D call of TRBD1 rests on TCRdb alone, since no DNA is present to check it. The CDR3 extends over 14 amino acids. Germline-derived CDR1 and CDR2 are SQVTM and ANQGSEA. Here the CDR3 reads CSVEDIQGGYEQYF.

This chain joins TRBV10-3 and TRBJ2-2. CDR1 is ENHRY, CDR2 SYGVKD, per germline. There are 13 residues in the CDR3. The CDR3 here is CASRTENTGELFF.